Below are 5 T cell receptor beta chains sequenced from a single sample in a study of identifying expanded T cells in peripheral blood. The data were produced by immunoSEQ multiplex PCR, yet TCRdb's version contains in-frame clones alone and is incomplete. The repertoire holds approximately 140,000 clones, 75% to 90% seen once, with around 8.4% in the top ten. Sequencing was performed on blood. These receptors all stem from a person aged 18 to 75 in good health.

The chain combines TRBV15 with TRBJ1-5, with 9 bases identical to TRBD1. Trimming took 5 bases from V and 6 from J; bases not matched to a gene: 5. The CDR3 runs 14 residues. Germline V lookup: CDR1 LNHNV, CDR2 YYDKDF (reference sequence). CDR3 sequence: CATSPDRGAQPQHF. CDR3 nucleotide sequence: TGTGCCACCAGCCCCGACAGGGGGGCTCAGCCCCAGCATTTT.

The CDR3 region is CASSTHLGEQYF. The CDR3 nucleotides read TGTGCCAGCAGCACGCATTTGGGTGAGCAGTACTTC. The rearrangement uses TRBV7-7 and TRBJ2-7; no firm D call. Trimming stripped 5 bases from V and 7 bases from J, with 12 bases between. The length of the CDR3 is 12 residues. Germline CDR1 SSHAT, CDR2 FNYEAQ (reference sequence). Combining the CDR3 with reference TRBV7-7 and TRBJ2-7 gives the whole variable domain GAGVSQSPRYKVTKRGQDVTLRCDPISSHATLYWYQQALGQGPEFLTYFNYEAQPDKSGLPSDRFSAERPEGSISTLTIQRTEQRDSAMYRCASSTHLGEQYFGPGTRLTVT.

V gene TRBV5-4 combines with J gene TRBJ2-5; TRBD1 matches at 7 bases. The germline gives CDR1 SGHNT, CDR2 YYREEE (reference sequence). The ends lost 0 bases at V and 5 bases at J; junction bases unmatched: 10. This CDR3 is built from 16 residues. The CDR3 nucleotides read TGTGCCAGCAGCTTGGAGAGCGCCGACAGGGCGGAGACCCAGTACTTC. Encoded protein: CASSLESADRAETQYF.

The chain recombines TRBV5-1 with TRBJ2-1; weak D call: TRBD2 (6 bases). The CDR3 is 14 amino acids. Trimming shortened V by 0 bases and J by 7 bases, and 11 bases separated the two germline ends. Germline values: CDR1 SGHRS, CDR2 YFSETQ. CDR3 residues: CASSLGQEGNEQFF. CDR3 sequence (DNA): TGCGCCAGCAGCTTGGGGCAGGAGGGGAATGAGCAGTTCTTC.

The chain couples TRBV18 to TRBJ1-4; 8 bases line up with TRBD1. V shed 4 bases, J shed 6 bases, and the junction held 4 bases outside the gene matches. Germline V gene lookup returns CDR1 KGHSH and CDR2 LQKENI. This CDR3 comprises 14 residues. The CDR3: CASSLGQGDEKLFF. The DNA of the CDR3 is TGTGCCAGCTCACTCGGACAGGGAGATGAAAAACTGTTTTTT.